This TCR beta chain was obtained from a study of human T cells and chemical hapten exposure. Study-level points and caveats: Controls formed significantly fewer large CDR3 similarity clusters than expanded TCRs did.

Using its own MiXCR run on the RACE reads, TCRdb lists one record per CDR3 protein. Of around 340,000 distinct CDR3 sequences detected, about 7% appear once; the ten largest clones hold 7.5% to 9%. The length of the CDR3 is 14 residues. Trimming cost V 1 base and J 2 bases, with 10 bases left between them. Germline V CDR1 and CDR2: SGHRS, YFSETQ. Time point given: patch test 1, 2 weeks after DPC sensitization. Indicated treatment: therapeutic diphenylcyclopropenone sensitization with weekly scalp DPC. Every donor had alopecia and was 18 to 70 years old; all were suitable for DPC. This clonotype appeared many times. Its antigen is currently unknown.

The source is a woman under 30 with alopecia areata. Some clones in this sample may be carry-over from other donors' samples. The chain links TRBV5-1 to TRBJ2-7; D is possibly TRBD1 (6 bases). Sample: whole blood, taken in connection with sensitization to the hapten diphenylcyclopropenone (DPC). In DNA form, the CDR3 reads TGCGCCAGCAGCTTGACAGGGTTACCCTACGAGCAGTACTTC. Its protein is CASSLTGLPYEQYF.